Reported below is one TCR beta chain. The data belong to a study of blood T cell repertoires in COVID-19. Whole-study context: Some COVID-19 samples were acute and others convalescent; all came from the United States, Italy and Spain. PBMCs, B-cell-depleted T cells, or T cells were the source of the cDNA or gDNA that made up the material.

Only in-frame clones appear in the TCRdb table, and some are missing; sequencing was by immunoSEQ multiplex PCR. The sample lists under 300,000 clones; about nine tenths were seen once. The age range of participants was about 18 to 90 years, with residence in more than 20 US areas. Cohort assignment relied on participant-reported clinical history. What was sequenced was PBMCs or T cells enriched from blood (not recorded which). This sequence was found in a woman aged 30 to 39 with acute COVID-19.

The chain's CDR3 is CASSSPAGGDSPLHF. The CDR3 nucleotides are TGTGCCAGCAGTTCTCCTGCAGGGGGAGATTCACCCCTCCACTTT. The chain uses TRBV28 and TRBJ1-6; 7 bases are a match to TRBD1. The length of the CDR3 is 15 residues. V shed 4 bases and J 8 bases; nucleotides not matched to a gene: 8. Per the germline V gene, CDR1 is MDHEN and CDR2 is SYDVKM. Together with reference TRBV28 and TRBJ1-6, the CDR3 gives the full variable domain: DVKVTQSSRYLVKRTGEKVFLECVQDMDHENMFWYRQDPGLGLRLIYFSYDVKMKEKGDIPEGYSVSREKKERFSLILESASTNQTSMYLCASSSPAGGDSPLHFGNGTRLTVT.